This TCR beta chain is drawn from a study of PD-L1 blockade in urothelial cancer. V lost 4 bases, J lost 5 bases, and 8 bases lay in between. The CDR3 has 12 residues. CDR1 and CDR2 (germline): MNHNS, SASEGT. The method was immunoSEQ multiplex PCR; TCRdb's version includes in-frame clones alone and lacks a portion of them. The sample has some 30,000 clones, around nine tenths seen once. This chain uses TRBV6-1 with TRBJ1-2; no definite D call. The receptor was isolated from a man aged 50-60 years with urothelial cancer. The specimen comprised PBMCs, sampled around atezolizumab (anti-PD-L1) treatment. The CDR3 protein is CASSGGGYGYTF. The CDR3 coding sequence is TGTGCCAGCAGTGGAGGTGGATATGGCTACACCTTC.